This TCR beta chain was captured in a study of shared clonotypes between healthy human individuals. The overall study: The study enrolled two women and three men aged 18 to 49. Study results and limitations: Some clonotypes were shared by all four sorted-subset donors, while others were not shared. The non-shared ones had lower generation probabilities than the shared ones.

Naive CD8 cells lacked CD45RO and underwent positive selection for CCR7, leaving out terminally differentiated effector memory CD45RA+ cells. All the donors were Caucasian adults who lived in Nashville, Tennessee. Sequencing was at deep level. TCRdb keeps only in-frame clones here, not all; method: immunoSEQ multiplex PCR. The sample lists some 2,100,000 clones, about 92% occurring once. This clone appeared a single time. What it binds is unknown. Germline CDR1 and CDR2: PRHDT and FYEKMQ (reference sequence). J was trimmed by 4 bases and V by 6 bases; bases with no gene match: 9. This CDR3 contains 15 residues.

The rearrangement links TRBV13 to TRBJ2-1, with 7 nucleotides matching TRBD2. Sequencing was done on a sample of naive CD8+ T cells from PBMCs. The receptor's source is a young man in good health. Some clones in this sample may be carry-over from other donors' samples. The CDR3 DNA reads TGTGCCAGCAGGGGAGGGACTACCCCTTACAATGAGCAGTTCTTC. Its protein product is CASRGGTTPYNEQFF.